Following are 21 T cell receptor beta chains from one sample sequenced in a study of blood T cell repertoires in COVID-19. Sequencing used immunoSEQ multiplex PCR; TCRdb keeps in-frame clones, though not all of them. The sample consists of fewer than 300,000 clones, less than 90% of them appearing once. The sample consisted of peripheral blood. These receptors were taken from a man aged 55-75 years who had recovered from COVID-19.

V is TRBV7-6 and J is TRBJ2-7; D might be TRBD2 (6 bases). Germline-derived CDR1 and CDR2 are SGHVS and FNYEAQ. The CDR3 runs to 15 residues. V was trimmed by 4 bases and J by 4 bases, leaving 17 bases between them. CDR3 bases: TGTGCCAGCAGCTCGGGACTGGACGTCGGGTACGAGCAGTACTTC. Its protein product is CASSSGLDVGYEQYF.

The V gene is TRBV12-3 or TRBV12-4, the J gene TRBJ2-7, with no clear D. V gave up 3 bases and J gave up 6 bases, with 9 bases separating them. This CDR3 region has 12 residues. The CDR3 DNA reads as TGTGCCAGCAGTTTCGGCCCTAGCGAGCAGTACTTC. The encoded protein is CASSFGPSEQYF.

The chain links TRBV6-2 or TRBV6-3 to TRBJ1-3, with a weak D call TRBD1 (6 bases). Germline loops: CDR1 MNHEY, CDR2 SVGEGT. CDR3 size: 12 residues. Trimming removed 6 bases from V and 4 bases from J, with 7 bases in between. The CDR3 nucleotides read TGTGCCAGCAGCGGACAGGGAAACACCATATATTTT. It translates to CASSGQGNTIYF.

J is TRBJ2-7 and V is TRBV12-3 or TRBV12-4, with TRBD1 identical over 7 bases. The CDR3 is made up of 13 amino acids. Germline trimming cut 9 bases from V and 7 bases from J; bases unmatched to any gene: 12. The CDR3, as DNA: TGTGCCAGTCTGAATGCAGGGGGTTGGGAGCAGTACTTC. Translated, it gives CASLNAGGWEQYF.

The V gene is TRBV18, the J gene TRBJ1-1, with D perhaps TRBD1 (5 bases). Per the germline V gene, CDR1 is KGHSH and CDR2 is LQKENI. The CDR3 runs to 13 residues. Trimming left V 5 bases short and J 3 bases short, with 10 bases between. CDR3 DNA sequence: TGTGCCAGCTCAACCCAGGGTGACACTGAAGCTTTCTTT. Its protein product is CASSTQGDTEAFF.

The rearrangement links TRBV12-3 or TRBV12-4 to TRBJ2-4; TRBD1 matches 8 bases. V shed 3 bases, J shed 11 bases, and the junction held 6 bases outside the gene matches. This CDR3 spans 13 amino acids. The CDR3 loop is CASSFLGQGLQYF. CDR3 DNA: TGTGCCAGCAGTTTCCTCGGACAGGGACTTCAGTACTTC.

The chain couples TRBV5-1 to TRBJ2-3, with 11 bases matching TRBD2. V was pared by 4 bases and J by 2 bases, with 3 bases of the junction left unmatched. This CDR3 contains 15 residues. Germline-derived CDR1 and CDR2 are SGHRS and YFSETQ. The CDR3 protein is CASSQLAGVTDTQYF. CDR3 DNA: TGCGCCAGCAGCCAACTAGCGGGGGTCACAGATACGCAGTATTTT.

The chain carries TRBV6-5 and TRBJ1-1; D might be TRBD1 (5 bases). The ends were cut back, 2 bases at V and 3 bases at J, with 10 bases in the middle. Germline-derived CDR1 and CDR2 are MNHEY and SVGAGI. The CDR3 extends over 14 amino acids. The CDR3 region has the DNA TGTGCCAGCAGTTACGGGGCCGGCTACACTGAAGCTTTCTTT. Amino acid sequence: CASSYGAGYTEAFF.

This sequence joins TRBV15 and TRBJ2-5, with D perhaps matching TRBD2 (5 bases). The CDR3 runs to 14 residues. Per the germline V gene, CDR1 is LNHNV and CDR2 is YYDKDF (reference sequence). The germline V and J ends were trimmed by 0 bases and 7 bases, with 12 bases remaining between them. The chain's CDR3 is CATSRDLAAGTQYF. CDR3 nucleotide sequence: TGTGCCACCAGCAGAGACCTAGCCGCGGGGACCCAGTACTTC.

The chain is built from TRBV7-9 and TRBJ2-7; 7 nucleotides agree with TRBD1. CDR1 and CDR2 from the germline V gene are SEHNR and FQNEAQ (reference sequence). CDR3 length equals 15 residues. V lost 1 base, J lost 6 bases, and 9 bases stayed unmatched. CDR3 in amino acids: CASSLGTGTVREQYF. CDR3 nucleotides: TGTGCCAGCAGCTTAGGTACCGGGACAGTTCGCGAGCAGTACTTC. The full variable domain, with the rest looked up from reference TRBV7-9 and TRBJ2-7, is DTGVSQNPRHKITKRGQNVTFRCDPISEHNRLYWYRQTLGQGPEFLTYFQNEAQLEKSRLLSDRFSAERPKGSFSTLEIQRTEQGDSAMYLCASSLGTGTVREQYFGPGTRLTVT.

The chain has TRBV30 and TRBJ1-6; D gene ambiguous. Germline V gene sequence: CDR1 GTSNPN, CDR2 SVGIG (reference sequence). Trimming shortened V by 2 bases and J by 14 bases, and 13 bases separated the two germline ends. The CDR3 consists of 12 residues. The CDR3: CAWSPRGRALHF. The DNA of the CDR3 is TGTGCCTGGAGTCCGCGGGGTAGGGCCCTCCACTTT.

The chain has TRBV4-2 and TRBJ2-1, with 9 bases that match TRBD2. This CDR3 region has 16 residues. After removal of 0 bases from V and 10 bases from J, the junction contained 10 bases not matched to a gene. CDR1 and CDR2 from the germline V gene are LGHNA and YNFKEQ. The CDR3 loop is CASSQDLQRGVQEQFF. In DNA form, the CDR3 reads TGTGCCAGCAGCCAAGATCTACAGCGGGGGGTTCAGGAGCAGTTCTTC.

The rearrangement uses TRBV7-6 and TRBJ2-1; 9 bases are shared with TRBD2. Losses at the gene ends were 3 bases for V and 4 bases for J; bases not matched to a gene: 4. The CDR3 is 15 residues long. Germline-derived CDR1 and CDR2 are SGHVS and FNYEAQ. DNA for the CDR3: TGTGCCAGCAGCTTTCTAGCGGGGCTTTACAATGAGCAGTTCTTC. Amino acid sequence: CASSFLAGLYNEQFF.

This clone was detected only once. The V call is TRBV18, the J call TRBJ2-5; D remains ambiguous. The V end was cut by 1 base, the J end by 5 bases, with 17 bases between. This CDR3 has 16 amino acids. Germline CDR1 is KGHSH and CDR2 is LQKENI. CDR3 region: CASSPLGSQSRETQYF. CDR3 DNA: TGTGCCAGCTCACCACTGGGCAGCCAATCTCGGGAGACCCAGTACTTC.

The gene calls are TRBV30 and TRBJ1-1; 8 positions match TRBD1. Germline lookup yields CDR1 GTSNPN and CDR2 SVGIG (reference sequence). The CDR3 is 13 residues long. Unmatched junction bases numbered 1, after V lost 0 bases and J lost 4 bases. The CDR3 sequence: CAWSVQGVTEAFF. CDR3 bases: TGTGCCTGGAGTGTACAGGGGGTCACTGAAGCTTTCTTT.

The gene calls are TRBV6-2 or TRBV6-3 and TRBJ2-7; 9 bases agree with TRBD2. The V gene end was trimmed by 7 bases and the J gene end by 2 bases; junction bases not matched to a gene: 6. This CDR3 is 14 amino acids long. Germline V gene data show CDR1 as MNHEY and CDR2 as SVGEGT. The CDR3 nucleotides are TGTGCCAGCAACCCCAAGCGGGGGGCCTACGAGCAGTACTTC. It codes for CASNPKRGAYEQYF.

This chain links TRBV30 with TRBJ2-1; 7 bases match TRBD1. After removal of 3 bases from V and 7 bases from J, the junction contained 12 bases not matched to a gene. The germline CDR1 and CDR2 sequences are GTSNPN and SVGIG (reference sequence). The CDR3 has 15 residues. CDR3 amino acids: CAWRLQGPTRNEQFF. CDR3 bases: TGTGCCTGGAGGTTACAGGGGCCTACTCGAAATGAGCAGTTCTTC.

The J gene is TRBJ2-5, the V gene TRBV2; perhaps TRBD1 as D (6 bases). Germline V gene sequence: CDR1 SNHLY, CDR2 FYNNEI. With 2 bases removed from V and 2 bases from J, the gap between germline ends came to 6 bases. This CDR3 has 13 residues. In DNA form, the CDR3 reads TGTGCCAGCAGTGAACAGGGGCAAGAGACCCAGTACTTC. Translating gives CASSEQGQETQYF.

The chain uses TRBV2 and TRBJ2-3, with TRBD2 matching 16 bases. Looked up from germline, CDR1 is SNHLY and CDR2 is FYNNEI. CDR3 size: 17 residues. V lost 10 bases, J lost 0 bases, and 7 bases stayed unmatched. The CDR3 sequence: CATLPGLAGGSTDTQYF. In DNA form, the CDR3 reads TGTGCCACCCTGCCGGGACTAGCGGGGGGGAGCACAGATACGCAGTATTTT.

The V and J genes are TRBV6-1 and TRBJ2-5; 7 bases match TRBD2. Losses at the gene ends were 6 bases for V and 7 bases for J; bases not matched to a gene: 11. The CDR3 consists of 14 residues. CDR1 and CDR2 (germline): MNHNS, SASEGT. This CDR3 reads CASSGGLGEGTQYF. The CDR3 DNA reads as TGTGCCAGCAGCGGGGGGTTAGGAGAGGGGACCCAGTACTTC.

Here the CDR3 reads CASNVGTGLHNEQFF. CDR3 sequence (DNA): TGTGCCAGCAACGTTGGGACAGGGCTACACAATGAGCAGTTCTTC. The chain is built from TRBV7-9 and TRBJ2-1; TRBD1 aligns across 9 bases. Germline V gene lookup returns CDR1 SEHNR and CDR2 FQNEAQ (reference sequence). J was trimmed by 5 bases and V by 7 bases; bases with no gene match: 9. CDR3 size: 15 residues.